Listed below are T cell receptor beta chains from one sample, sequenced in a study of cytomegalovirus exposure and HLA in healthy donors. The data were produced by immunoSEQ multiplex PCR, yet TCRdb's version contains in-frame clones alone and is incomplete. The table shows around 130,000 clones, with less than 10% occurring only once. The source material was PBMCs. These TCRs come from a woman aged 35 to 49 in good health and CMV-seropositive. CDR3s include the opening cysteine and the closing phenylalanine or tryptophan. Each record gives: J gene, clone size, D gene, V gene, CDR3 protein, CDR3 DNA. The D gene is left open where the match is weak. Size is stated for part of the rows, as once, few or many counts, or as a class when the clone is expanded.

j_gene: TRBJ1-2
abundance: NA
d_gene: TRBD1
v_gene: TRBV11-1
CDR3aa: CASSRTGAGYTF
CDR3nt: TGTGCCAGCAGCCGGACAGGGGCTGGCTACACCTTC

j_gene: TRBJ2-7
abundance: few
d_gene: TRBD1
v_gene: TRBV6-1
CDR3aa: CASSPRTGNGEQYF
CDR3nt: TGTGCCAGCAGTCCCCGGACAGGGAACGGCGAGCAGTACTTC

j_gene: TRBJ2-7
abundance: few
d_gene: TRBD2
v_gene: TRBV10-2
CDR3aa: CASTSSAGGADYEQYF
CDR3nt: TGCGCCAGCACCTCCTCCGCGGGGGGGGCCGACTACGAGCAGTACTTC

j_gene: TRBJ1-5
abundance: NA
d_gene: TRBD1
v_gene: TRBV28
CDR3aa: CASRTDRGSNQPQHF
CDR3nt: TGTGCCAGCAGAACGGACAGGGGTAGCAATCAGCCCCAGCATTTT

j_gene: TRBJ1-1
abundance: NA
d_gene: NA
v_gene: TRBV5-4
CDR3aa: CASRLQGLNTEAFF
CDR3nt: TGTGCCAGCAGATTACAGGGATTGAACACTGAAGCTTTCTTT

j_gene: TRBJ1-1
abundance: NA
d_gene: TRBD1
v_gene: TRBV7-9
CDR3aa: CASSLGQMNPEAFF
CDR3nt: TGTGCCAGCAGCTTGGGACAGATGAACCCTGAAGCTTTCTTT

j_gene: TRBJ2-2
abundance: few
d_gene: NA
v_gene: TRBV30
CDR3aa: CAWNDRPYTGELFF
CDR3nt: TGTGCCTGGAATGACAGGCCGTACACCGGGGAGCTGTTTTTT

j_gene: TRBJ2-1
abundance: NA
d_gene: TRBD2
v_gene: TRBV11-2
CDR3aa: CASTPSGGKYNEQFF
CDR3nt: TGTGCCAGCACCCCTAGCGGGGGCAAATACAATGAGCAGTTCTTC

j_gene: TRBJ1-4
abundance: once
d_gene: NA
v_gene: TRBV19
CDR3aa: CASSTLGEANEKLFF
CDR3nt: TGTGCCAGTAGTACTTTGGGGGAGGCAAATGAAAAACTGTTTTTT

j_gene: TRBJ1-2
abundance: few
d_gene: NA
v_gene: TRBV4-1
CDR3aa: CASSQDEDISSNYGYTF
CDR3nt: TGCGCCAGCAGCCAAGACGAGGACATCTCCTCTAACTATGGCTACACCTTC

j_gene: TRBJ1-1
abundance: NA
d_gene: TRBD1
v_gene: TRBV29-1
CDR3aa: CSVEESGGTEAFF
CDR3nt: TGCAGCGTTGAAGAATCAGGGGGCACTGAAGCTTTCTTT

j_gene: TRBJ2-7
abundance: NA
d_gene: TRBD1
v_gene: TRBV27
CDR3aa: CASRGGQASSYEQYF
CDR3nt: TGTGCCAGCAGGGGCGGACAGGCGAGCTCCTACGAGCAGTACTTC

j_gene: TRBJ2-7
abundance: few
d_gene: TRBD2
v_gene: TRBV28
CDR3aa: CASSPIPHSGGAEQYF
CDR3nt: TGTGCCAGCAGTCCCATCCCCCACAGCGGGGGAGCTGAGCAGTACTTC

j_gene: TRBJ2-7
abundance: NA
d_gene: TRBD2
v_gene: TRBV2
CDR3aa: CASSEGIAGGYEQYF
CDR3nt: TGTGCCAGCAGTGAAGGGATAGCGGGGGGCTACGAGCAGTACTTC

j_gene: TRBJ2-2
abundance: few
d_gene: NA
v_gene: TRBV10-1
CDR3aa: CASSESNRDTGELFF
CDR3nt: TGCGCCAGCAGTGAGTCGAACAGAGACACCGGGGAGCTGTTTTTT

j_gene: TRBJ2-7
abundance: NA
d_gene: NA
v_gene: TRBV7-9
CDR3aa: CASSRTEGASEQYF
CDR3nt: TGTGCCAGCAGCCGGACAGAAGGGGCGAGCGAGCAGTACTTC

j_gene: TRBJ2-2
abundance: few
d_gene: NA
v_gene: TRBV28
CDR3aa: CASSFDPSLVGTGELFF
CDR3nt: TGTGCCAGCAGTTTCGATCCTAGCCTTGTGGGGACCGGGGAGCTGTTTTTT

j_gene: TRBJ1-6
abundance: few
d_gene: NA
v_gene: TRBV6-1
CDR3aa: CASSETVRGASYNSPLHF
CDR3nt: TGTGCCAGCAGTGAAACTGTAAGGGGCGCCTCCTATAATTCACCCCTCCACTTT

j_gene: TRBJ2-2
abundance: NA
d_gene: NA
v_gene: TRBV13
CDR3aa: CASSFTAYTGELFF
CDR3nt: TGTGCCAGCAGCTTTACAGCTTACACCGGGGAGCTGTTTTTT

j_gene: TRBJ1-2
abundance: few
d_gene: TRBD1
v_gene: TRBV4-1
CDR3aa: CASSHDQQGRRSYGYTF
CDR3nt: TGCGCCAGCAGCCATGATCAACAGGGGAGGCGAAGCTATGGCTACACCTTC

j_gene: TRBJ1-4
abundance: few
d_gene: TRBD1
v_gene: TRBV14
CDR3aa: CASSRLQGAVEKLFF
CDR3nt: TGTGCCAGCAGCCGACTACAGGGGGCCGTTGAAAAACTGTTTTTT

j_gene: TRBJ1-4
abundance: few
d_gene: TRBD1
v_gene: TRBV5-5
CDR3aa: CASSLQGAREKLFF
CDR3nt: TGTGCCAGCAGCTTGCAGGGGGCCAGAGAAAAACTGTTTTTT

j_gene: TRBJ2-3
abundance: NA
d_gene: NA
v_gene: TRBV5-4
CDR3aa: CASSNRQFGTDTQYF
CDR3nt: TGTGCCAGCAGCAACCGACAGTTTGGCACAGATACGCAGTATTTT

j_gene: TRBJ1-2
abundance: few
d_gene: NA
v_gene: TRBV2
CDR3aa: CASSEGQGHGYTF
CDR3nt: TGTGCCAGCAGTGAGGGTCAGGGGCACGGCTACACCTTC

j_gene: TRBJ2-1
abundance: NA
d_gene: NA
v_gene: TRBV9
CDR3aa: CASSVVGSSYNEQFF
CDR3nt: TGTGCCAGCAGCGTAGTAGGGAGCTCCTACAATGAGCAGTTCTTC

j_gene: TRBJ2-6
abundance: NA
d_gene: TRBD1
v_gene: TRBV7-3
CDR3aa: CASSSQGPGSGANVLTF
CDR3nt: TGTGCCAGCAGCTCACAGGGGCCCGGCTCTGGGGCCAACGTCCTGACTTTC

j_gene: TRBJ1-1
abundance: NA
d_gene: NA
v_gene: TRBV5-1
CDR3aa: CASSKQTGSQAEAFF
CDR3nt: TGCGCCAGCAGCAAACAAACAGGGAGCCAGGCTGAAGCTTTCTTT

j_gene: TRBJ2-5
abundance: NA
d_gene: TRBD2
v_gene: TRBV9
CDR3aa: CASSVDSGGYQETQYF
CDR3nt: TGTGCCAGCAGCGTAGATAGCGGGGGGTACCAAGAGACCCAGTACTTC

j_gene: TRBJ1-4
abundance: NA
d_gene: NA
v_gene: TRBV25-1
CDR3aa: CASSESGGSRTNEKLFF
CDR3nt: TGTGCCAGCAGTGAATCAGGAGGGTCTAGAACTAATGAAAAACTGTTTTTT

j_gene: TRBJ1-5
abundance: NA
d_gene: NA
v_gene: TRBV6-5
CDR3aa: CASSPSSNQPQHF
CDR3nt: TGTGCCAGCAGCCCATCTAGCAATCAGCCCCAGCATTTT

j_gene: TRBJ2-3
abundance: NA
d_gene: TRBD1
v_gene: TRBV4-1
CDR3aa: CASSQGRDRGPSTDTQYF
CDR3nt: TGCGCCAGCAGCCAAGGCCGGGACAGGGGCCCTAGCACAGATACGCAGTATTTT

j_gene: TRBJ1-4
abundance: few
d_gene: NA
v_gene: TRBV4-1
CDR3aa: CASSQETGKLFF
CDR3nt: TGCGCCAGCAGCCAAGAGACGGGAAAACTGTTTTTT